The 21 T cell receptor beta chains below all came from one sample that was sequenced in a study of cytomegalovirus exposure and HLA in healthy donors. A multiplex PCR was run with 60 Vbeta primers and 13 Jbeta primers. Clones were sequenced by immunoSEQ multiplex PCR, and TCRdb holds only the in-frame ones, with some missing. The sample contains 65,000 to 70,000 clones, around 80% of which appear only once. The sample was PBMCs. These receptors were collected from a woman in her 30s in good health and CMV-seropositive.

CDR3 coding DNA: TGTGCCAGCAGTGTAGGGTACGGGACAGGACGGGTCAATGAGCAGTTCTTC. Protein: CASSVGYGTGRVNEQFF. The chain recombines TRBV6-1 with TRBJ2-1, with 8 bases fitting TRBD1. CDR3 length: 17 residues. Per the germline V gene, CDR1 is MNHNS and CDR2 is SASEGT. V dropped 4 bases and J dropped 6; count of bases not matched to a gene: 14.

The rearrangement joins TRBV4-1 to TRBJ2-3; D is possibly TRBD2 (6 bases). The CDR3 runs to 19 residues. In germline, CDR1 is MGHRA, CDR2 YSYEKL. The V end lost 0 bases, the J end lost 2 bases, and 21 bases lay between the germline ends. As DNA, the CDR3 is TGCGCCAGCAGCCAAGAGGTTTCGGACGGGAGAGTGCACACAGATACGCAGTATTTT. This sequence encodes CASSQEVSDGRVHTDTQYF.

V usage is TRBV7-3 and J usage is TRBJ2-1, with 13 bases matching TRBD2. V shed 4 bases and J 4 bases; nucleotides not matched to a gene: 7. Looked up from germline, CDR1 is SGHTA and CDR2 is FQGTGA. This CDR3 is built from 17 residues. The chain's CDR3 is CASSSGLTSGRYNEQFF. The CDR3 coding sequence is TGTGCCAGCAGCTCCGGCTTGACTAGCGGGAGGTACAATGAGCAGTTCTTC.

The chain joins TRBV6-6 to TRBJ2-1; 8 nucleotides match TRBD2. Germline CDR1 and CDR2: MNHNY and SVGAGI (reference sequence). The CDR3 extends over 14 amino acids. The V and J ends lost 5 bases and 6 bases, in that order; junction bases with no gene match: 6. The CDR3 region is CASSGTRMFNEQFF. As DNA, the CDR3 is TGTGCCAGCAGTGGGACTAGGATGTTCAATGAGCAGTTCTTC.

On this clone: One end of the junction varies from germline; a read error may be responsible. The rearrangement links TRBV7-6 to TRBJ2-3, with a tentative D call TRBD1 (5 bases). Per germline, CDR1 SGHVS and CDR2 FNYEAQ. The CDR3 spans 14 residues. The CDR3 spells CVSSSGQFTDTQYF. Here the CDR3 DNA reads TGTGTCAGCAGCTCCGGACAATTCACAGATACGCAGTATTTT.

The chain has TRBV6-6 and TRBJ2-7; 7 positions agree with TRBD2. The germline gives CDR1 MNHNY, CDR2 SVGAGI (reference sequence). CDR3 length equals 14 residues. V dropped 5 bases and J dropped 3; count of bases not matched to a gene: 7. The CDR3 is CASSPRRENYEQYF. The CDR3 DNA is TGTGCCAGCAGTCCGAGGCGGGAGAACTACGAGCAGTACTTC.

The gene calls are TRBV27 and TRBJ1-2; maybe TRBD1 (6 bases). The CDR3 is made up of 14 amino acids. Trimming shortened V by 0 bases and J by 4 bases, and 9 bases separated the two germline ends. In germline, CDR1 is MNHEY, CDR2 SMNVEV (reference sequence). Written as DNA, the CDR3 is TGTGCCAGCAGTTTATCAAGGACAGCCTATGGCTACACCTTC. This sequence encodes CASSLSRTAYGYTF.

The V call is TRBV6-4, the J call TRBJ1-1; 8 bases fit TRBD1. CDR1 MRHNA and CDR2 SNTAGT come from the germline V gene. With 6 bases clipped from V and 3 bases from J, the junction kept 6 bases outside the gene matches. The CDR3 covers 14 residues. The CDR3 region has the DNA TGTGCCAGCAGCCCGACAGGGGAGGACACTGAAGCTTTCTTT. Encoded protein: CASSPTGEDTEAFF.

The J gene is TRBJ1-2, the V gene TRBV30; D might be TRBD1 (6 bases). The CDR3 covers 15 residues. Germline CDR1 is GTSNPN and CDR2 is SVGIG (reference sequence). V was cut by 3 bases and J by 8 bases, with 22 bases left in between. The CDR3 region is CAWRDPGASLLGYTF. The DNA of the CDR3 is TGTGCCTGGAGGGACCCAGGGGCCTCGCTGCTCGGCTACACCTTC.

The rearrangement uses TRBV7-2 and TRBJ1-3, with D maybe TRBD1 (5 bases). Trimming left V 5 bases short and J 4 bases short, with 12 bases between. The CDR3 has 14 amino acids. Germline assignment: CDR1 SGHTA and CDR2 FQGNSA. The CDR3 DNA follows: TGTGCCAGCAGCATAGGGGAGCGGGGAAACACCATATATTTT. Its protein product is CASSIGERGNTIYF. The full variable domain, its missing parts supplied by reference TRBV7-2 and TRBJ1-3, is GAGVSQSPSNKVTEKGKDVELRCDPISGHTALYWYRQSLGQGLEFLIYFQGNSAPDKSGLPSDRFSAERTGGSVSTLTIQRTQQEDSAVYLCASSIGERGNTIYFGEGSWLTVV.

V is TRBV28 and J is TRBJ1-5; the D is unclear. V was cut by 5 bases and J by 5 bases, with 10 bases left in between. This CDR3 is 13 amino acids long. The germline CDR1 and CDR2 sequences are MDHEN and SYDVKM. CDR3 coding DNA: TGTGCCAGCAGTCTGGCGGCGCATCAGCCCCAGCATTTT. Translating gives CASSLAAHQPQHF.

V is TRBV2 and J is TRBJ1-6; TRBD1 agrees at 9 bases. V was clipped by 8 bases and J by 9 bases; unmatched bases: 2. The CDR3 covers 12 residues. Germline CDR1 reads SNHLY; CDR2 reads FYNNEI. The CDR3 DNA reads as TGTGCCAGCTTGGACAGGGGTTCACCCCTCCACTTT. This encodes CASLDRGSPLHF.

The CDR3 DNA reads as TGTGCCAGCAGTGAAAGAGGGAGGGGAAATGAAAAACTGTTTTTT. The encoded protein is CASSERGRGNEKLFF. V and J are TRBV6-1 and TRBJ1-4; tentative D call: TRBD1 (5 bases). V shed 2 bases and J shed 5 bases, with 12 bases lying between them. The CDR3 consists of 15 residues. Germline V gene data show CDR1 as MNHNS and CDR2 as SASEGT.

The rearrangement uses TRBV5-1 and TRBJ2-1; D may be TRBD2 (6 bases). This CDR3 has 15 residues. With 2 bases removed from V and 6 bases from J, the gap between germline ends came to 15 bases. Germline V gives CDR1 SGHRS, CDR2 YFSETQ. CDR3 in DNA: TGCGCCAGCAGCTTTAGCGGACCCGCTCCCAATGAGCAGTTCTTC. It yields the protein CASSFSGPAPNEQFF.

The chain is built from TRBV7-2 and TRBJ1-2; D is uncertain. This CDR3 is 14 amino acids long. The germline CDR1 and CDR2 sequences are SGHTA and FQGNSA. V was shortened by 0 bases and J by 6 bases, with 11 bases between the two germline ends. The CDR3 nucleotides are TGTGCCAGCAGCTTAGCCCCAGTGGGCGATGGCTACACCTTC. This codes for CASSLAPVGDGYTF.

The rearrangement joins TRBV4-3 to TRBJ2-7; 13 bases fit TRBD2. Germline assignment: CDR1 LGHNA and CDR2 YSLEER. The junction had 13 bases not matched to a gene; V was cut back by 1 base and J by 4 bases. The CDR3 is 19 amino acids. The CDR3 loop is CASSQARSGLAGPLYEQYF. CDR3 in DNA: TGCGCCAGCAGCCAAGCCCGCTCGGGACTAGCGGGACCGTTATACGAGCAGTACTTC.

This clone is a singleton in its sample. This chain uses TRBV11-2 with TRBJ2-7, with D tentatively TRBD2 (5 bases). Germline V lookup: CDR1 SGHAT, CDR2 FQNNGV. V lost 0 bases to trimming and J lost 3 bases, with 6 bases between them. The CDR3 consists of 13 residues. This CDR3 reads CASSLDRDYEQYF. The CDR3 nucleotides read TGTGCCAGCAGCTTAGATCGGGACTACGAGCAGTACTTC.

This chain links TRBV5-4 with TRBJ2-7; D is ambiguous. This CDR3 is 14 amino acids long. The germline V gene has CDR1 SGHNT and CDR2 YYREEE (reference sequence). The ends were cut back, 0 bases at V and 5 bases at J, with 12 bases in the middle. Written as DNA, the CDR3 is TGTGCCAGCAGCTTGGAAGGCCCGCGGCACGAGCAGTACTTC. Amino acids: CASSLEGPRHEQYF.

The chain uses TRBV18 and TRBJ1-1; 7 bases fit TRBD1. V gave up 6 bases and J gave up 5 bases; unmatched junction bases: 6. Germline V CDR1 and CDR2: KGHSH, LQKENI. CDR3 length equals 13 residues. CDR3 DNA: TGTGCCAGCTCGAGGGGGCGGAATACTGAAGCTTTCTTT. It codes for CASSRGRNTEAFF.

J is TRBJ1-4 and V is TRBV5-6, with TRBD1 identical over 7 bases. Germline CDR1 and CDR2: SGHDT and YYEEEE. J gave up 7 bases and V 3 bases, and 9 bases lay outside the gene matches. This CDR3 region has 15 residues. CDR3 region: CASSSSRQGGEKLFF. The CDR3 DNA reads TGTGCCAGCAGCTCGTCGCGACAGGGTGGTGAAAAACTGTTTTTT.

This clone was found once. The chain is built from TRBV28 and TRBJ2-1; 7 nucleotides match TRBD2. With V trimmed by 8 bases and J by 0 bases, 7 bases remained unmatched. The CDR3 has 15 amino acids. CDR1 and CDR2 (germline): MDHEN, SYDVKM. The CDR3 nucleotides are TGTGCCAGCTCCTGGGGAGGGTTCTCCTACAATGAGCAGTTCTTC. Translating gives CASSWGGFSYNEQFF.